This TCR beta chain is from a study of T-cell memory formation after mild COVID-19. TCRdb re-called the 5' RACE reads through MiXCR, storing one row per CDR3 protein. The table has 350,000 to 500,000 distinct CDR3 sequences, 20% to 25% seen once; the top ten hold about an eighth. Only a few counts were recorded for this clonotype. The CDR3 is 17 residues long. The ends lost 4 bases at V and 3 bases at J; junction bases unmatched: 14. From germline, CDR1 is LGHNA and CDR2 YSLEER. Sequences were obtained from PBMCs or a T cell subset sorted from them (not recorded which). The TCR comes from an adult woman who had mild COVID-19 (a few samples of this study predate the infection). Cell type and time point are not known. The genes are TRBV4-3 and TRBJ2-7; 8 nucleotides match TRBD1. CDR3 sequence reads: CASSLGRVQGADYEQYF. CDR3 coding DNA: TGCGCCAGCAGCCTGGGGCGGGTCCAGGGGGCAGACTACGAGCAGTACTTC.